This TCR beta chain was documented in a study of blood T cell repertoires in COVID-19. Trimming removed 6 bases from V and 4 bases from J; junction bases left unmatched: 11. Germline V gene sequence: CDR1 SGHTA, CDR2 FQGNSA. CDR3 length: 15 amino acids. In the original analysis: How many nucleated cells were present was estimated from reference gene primer amplification. Here immunoSEQ multiplex PCR was the method, and the copy in TCRdb shows in-frame clones only, minus some. V and J calls and clone size are those listed in that table; D and trimming were worked out from the DNA. Of around 280,000 clones detected, around nine tenths appear once; the ten largest clones hold over 6%. Living in 25 or so US areas, the participants were between about 18 and 100 years of age. Grouping used clinical history reported by participants in a survey and questionnaire. Cohort 3 donors counted as recovered after two negative PCRs, clearance, or resolved symptoms.

The sample taken for sequencing was PBMCs or T cells enriched from blood (not recorded which). The TCR originated in a middle-aged woman who had recovered from COVID-19. The gene calls are TRBV7-2 and TRBJ1-2; 7 bases map to TRBD1. CDR3 sequence reads: CASSQNRGELYGYTF. CDR3 nucleotide sequence: TGTGCCAGCAGTCAAAACAGGGGAGAGCTCTATGGCTACACCTTC.